A single sample gave rise to the 32 T cell receptor beta chains below, sequenced in a study of blood T cells in healthy people across ages. Primers used in a second PCR of roughly 7 to 11 cycles were a sample-barcoded 5' primer and a J-beta primer mix. TCRdb re-analysed the 5' RACE reads in MiXCR, keeping a single row per CDR3 protein. The sample shows 650,000 to 800,000 distinct CDR3 sequences, about 51% of them seen only once. Sequencing was carried out using blood. These receptors all come from a woman at least 80 years old in good health.

This chain joins TRBV20-1 and TRBJ1-2; perhaps TRBD1 as D (6 bases). Germline assignment: CDR1 DFQATT and CDR2 SNEGSKA (reference sequence). V lost 7 bases and J 5 bases, leaving 17 bases between the germline ends. The CDR3 sequence is 13 residues long. The CDR3 loop reads CSVPIDRRYGYTF. The CDR3 DNA follows: TGCAGTGTCCCGATCGACAGGAGGTATGGCTACACCTTC.

A remark on this clonotype: A much more abundant neighbour one base away suggests this may be a read error. CDR3 loop: CASSPGIGGYGYTF. The CDR3 DNA is TGCGCCAGCAGCCCCGGGATTGGCGGCTATGGCTACACCTTC. This chain joins TRBV5-1 and TRBJ1-2, with D unresolved. V lost 4 bases, J lost 4 bases, and 14 bases lay in between. Per the germline V gene, CDR1 is SGHRS and CDR2 is YFSETQ. The CDR3 covers 14 residues.

This clonotype was counted a few times. V is TRBV18 and J is TRBJ2-5, with unresolved D. CDR3 size: 14 residues. Trimming stripped 6 bases from V and 2 bases from J, with 13 bases between. Germline CDR1 KGHSH, CDR2 LQKENI. The CDR3 sequence: CASSTAAVQETQYF. CDR3 coding DNA: TGTGCCAGCTCTACCGCCGCAGTACAAGAGACCCAGTACTTC.

The V gene is TRBV25-1, the J gene TRBJ2-2, with D maybe TRBD2 (6 bases). The CDR3 runs to 16 residues. Germline V lookup: CDR1 MGHDK, CDR2 SYGVNS. V lost 1 base and J 6 bases, leaving 15 bases between the germline ends. The CDR3 loop reads CASSESASASPGELFF. CDR3 nucleotide sequence: TGTGCCAGCAGTGAATCGGCTAGCGCCTCCCCCGGGGAGCTGTTTTTT. The whole variable domain, filled in from reference TRBV25-1 and TRBJ2-2, reads EADIYQTPRYLVIGTGKKITLECSQTMGHDKMYWYQQDPGMELHLIHYSYGVNSTEKGDLSSESTVSRIRTEHFPLTLESARPSHTSQYLCASSESASASPGELFFGEGSRLTVL.

J is TRBJ2-2 and V is TRBV7-3; tentative D call: TRBD1 (6 bases). V dropped 5 bases and J dropped 6 bases, with 16 bases sitting between them. Germline CDR1 reads SGHTA; CDR2 reads FQGTGA. CDR3 length equals 15 residues. The CDR3 spells CASSLIPGDSGELFF. CDR3 nucleotide sequence: TGTGCCAGCAGCCTAATACCAGGGGATTCCGGGGAGCTGTTTTTT. The whole variable domain, filled in from reference TRBV7-3 and TRBJ2-2, reads GAGVSQTPSNKVTEKGKYVELRCDPISGHTALYWYRQSLGQGPEFLIYFQGTGAADDSGLPNDRFFAVRPEGSVSTLKIQRTERGDSAVYLCASSLIPGDSGELFFGEGSRLTVL.

CDR3 amino acids: CASSDPTRDGYTF. CDR3 bases: TGTGCCAGCAGTGACCCAACACGGGATGGCTACACCTTC. The chain recombines TRBV6-2 or TRBV6-3 with TRBJ1-2; no clear D gene. CDR1 is MNHEY and CDR2 is SVGEGT in the germline V gene. Trimming shortened V by 5 bases and J by 6 bases, and 13 bases separated the two germline ends. The CDR3 is 13 residues long.

The V call is TRBV3-1, the J call TRBJ2-1, with 14 bases matching TRBD2. The germline CDR1 and CDR2 sequences are LGHDT and YNNKEL (reference sequence). Unmatched junction bases numbered 7, after V lost 5 bases and J lost 4 bases. CDR3 size: 17 residues. The CDR3 sequence is CASSKGTSGGVYNEQFF. The CDR3 DNA reads TGTGCCAGCAGCAAAGGGACTAGCGGGGGTGTATACAATGAGCAGTTCTTC.

This clonotype has a handful of counts. This rearrangement joins TRBV7-2 to TRBJ2-7; TRBD2 might be the D (5 bases). The V gene's germline CDR1 is SGHTA and CDR2 FQGNSA. This CDR3 spans 14 amino acids. V shed 8 bases and J shed 3 bases, with 17 bases lying between them. In nucleotides, the CDR3 is TGTGCCAGCGCCTATGGCCCGGGGAACTACGAGCAGTACTTC. Translated: CASAYGPGNYEQYF.

The chain has TRBV7-2 and TRBJ2-4; 9 bases align to TRBD1. The J call may be in error: the DNA end matches TRBJ2-7 better. CDR1 is SGHTA and CDR2 is FQGNSA in the germline V gene. This CDR3 comprises 16 residues. In DNA, the CDR3 is TGTGCCAGCAGCTTACTTTATACAGGGGGCTACTACGAGCAGTACTTC. It encodes CASSLLYTGGYYEQYF.

In regard to this clonotype: A read error is possible here, since a much larger clone lies one base away. As DNA, the CDR3 is TGCAGCCCTCTTTCGTGGAATGAGCAGTACTTC. Amino acids: CSPLSWNEQYF. J is TRBJ2-5 and V is TRBV29-1, with D unresolved. This CDR3 comprises 11 residues. Trimming shortened V by 8 bases and J by 11 bases, and 18 bases separated the two germline ends. Germline values: CDR1 SQVTM, CDR2 ANQGSEA.

This clonotype was found a few times. The gene calls are TRBV9 and TRBJ1-5, with D maybe TRBD1 (6 bases). Germline values: CDR1 SGDLS, CDR2 YYNGEE. The ends were cut back, 1 base at V and 1 base at J, with 9 bases in the middle. CDR3 length: 15 residues. The CDR3 spells CASSVQGTSNQPQHF. The CDR3 region has the DNA TGTGCCAGCAGCGTACAGGGGACAAGCAATCAGCCCCAGCATTTT.

This clonotype has a count of ten or more. This rearrangement joins TRBV28 to TRBJ2-7, with 7 bases fitting TRBD2. Germline values: CDR1 MDHEN, CDR2 SYDVKM. V trimming: 1 base; J trimming: 5 bases; junction bases outside the gene matches: 2. The CDR3 length is 13 residues. The CDR3 here is CASSLSGGNEQYF. The CDR3 DNA follows: TGTGCCAGCAGTTTATCCGGGGGGAACGAGCAGTACTTC.

The chain combines TRBV9 with TRBJ2-1, with 7 bases lining up with TRBD2. The CDR3 has 17 amino acids. Germline values: CDR1 SGDLS, CDR2 YYNGEE. Unmatched junction bases numbered 10, after V lost 3 bases and J lost 1 base. This CDR3 is CASSASGRLISYNEQFF. In DNA form, the CDR3 reads TGTGCCAGCAGCGCTAGCGGAAGGCTAATTTCCTACAATGAGCAGTTCTTC.

The chain recombines TRBV4-3 with TRBJ1-4; 10 nucleotides match TRBD1. Germline V gene lookup returns CDR1 LGHNA and CDR2 YSLEER. The CDR3 spans 15 residues. V gave up 4 bases and J gave up 6 bases; unmatched junction bases: 5. CDR3 sequence reads: CASSPRTGGYEKLFF. In DNA, the CDR3 is TGCGCCAGCAGCCCTCGGACAGGGGGGTATGAAAAACTGTTTTTT.

The chain is built from TRBV3-1 and TRBJ2-5, with D maybe TRBD2 (5 bases). Trimming took 1 base from V and 4 from J, leaving 7 bases between them. CDR1 and CDR2 from the germline V gene are LGHDT and YNNKEL (reference sequence). This CDR3 comprises 13 residues. The CDR3 loop is CASSQGLAETQYF. CDR3 DNA sequence: TGTGCCAGCAGCCAAGGGCTAGCAGAGACCCAGTACTTC.

This clonotype was seen at least ten times. The chain combines TRBV12-3 or TRBV12-4 with TRBJ2-3, with no clear D. The length of the CDR3 is 13 residues. V lost 1 base and J 2 bases, leaving 4 bases between the germline ends. This CDR3 reads CASSLGHTDTQYF. The CDR3 region has the DNA TGTGCCAGCAGTTTAGGACACACAGATACGCAGTATTTT.

This clonotype was observed at least ten times. The chain combines TRBV12-3 or TRBV12-4 with TRBJ2-3, with no clear D. There are 12 residues in the CDR3. V lost 4 bases and J 4 bases, leaving 6 bases between the germline ends. CDR3 sequence (DNA): TGTGCCAGCAGTTCGAGGTCAGATACGCAGTATTTT. It encodes CASSSRSDTQYF.

The chain carries TRBV20-1 and TRBJ2-1, with 7 bases fitting TRBD2. The CDR3 spans 13 residues. In germline, CDR1 is DFQATT, CDR2 SNEGSKA (reference sequence). Here the CDR3 reads CGSGRGAYNEQFF. The CDR3 DNA reads TGCGGATCGGGTCGGGGGGCCTACAATGAGCAGTTCTTC.

This clonotype was detected a few times. J is TRBJ2-2 and V is TRBV5-1, with 7 positions matching TRBD2. Germline V CDR1 and CDR2: SGHRS, YFSETQ. CDR3 length equals 14 residues. Trimming cost V 4 bases and J 5 bases; bases outside gene matches: 5. DNA of the CDR3: TGCGCCAGCAGCCCTCGGGAGGTTACCGGGGAGCTGTTTTTT. Translating it yields CASSPREVTGELFF.

There are many counts of this clonotype. Here the CDR3 reads CASSSNLRQGKNEQYF. The CDR3 DNA reads TGTGCCAGCAGTTCCAACCTGAGGCAGGGAAAAAACGAGCAGTACTTC. The chain recombines TRBV6-6 with TRBJ2-7, with TRBD1 as a possible D gene (5 bases). The V gene lost 4 bases and the J gene lost 5 bases, with 21 bases spanning the gap. The CDR3 is 16 residues long. Germline CDR1 reads MNHNY; CDR2 reads SVGAGI (reference sequence).

A note on this clonotype: This may arise from a read error, as a much more abundant clone is one base away. The genes are TRBV20-1 and TRBJ1-2; TRBD1 agrees at 7 bases. This CDR3 is 14 amino acids long. CDR1 DFQATT and CDR2 SNEGSKA come from the germline V gene (reference sequence). The chain's CDR3 is CSAGDWGTAYGYTF. The CDR3 DNA reads as TGCAGTGCTGGAGATTGGGGGACAGCGTATGGCTACACCTTC.

The table lists this clonotype with a few counts. The chain carries TRBV6-2 or TRBV6-3 and TRBJ1-2, with D uncertain. The CDR3 sequence is 14 residues long. Trimming removed 0 bases at V and 1 base at J, with 6 bases between. The germline V gene encodes CDR1 MNHEY and CDR2 SVGEGT. The CDR3 coding sequence is TGTGCCAGCAGTTACTCCCCCAGTAACTATGGCTACACCTTC. It specifies CASSYSPSNYGYTF.

This sequence joins TRBV20-1 and TRBJ2-1; TRBD1 agrees at 9 bases. This CDR3 is built from 16 residues. Germline CDR1 is DFQATT and CDR2 is SNEGSKA (reference sequence). The J segment lost 3 bases and the V segment lost 0 bases, leaving 6 bases of the junction unmatched. This CDR3 reads CSARDKGQGFYNEQFF. DNA for the CDR3: TGCAGTGCTAGAGATAAAGGACAGGGGTTCTACAATGAGCAGTTCTTC.

Concerning this clonotype itself: A much bigger clone sits one base away, suggesting this may be a read error. The chain carries TRBV7-3 and TRBJ2-1; perhaps TRBD2 as D (6 bases). Looked up from germline, CDR1 is SGHTA and CDR2 is FQGTGA. The CDR3 loop spans 16 amino acids. The V end lost 3 bases, the J end lost 0 bases, and 12 bases lay between the germline ends. CDR3 sequence reads: CASSFKGLSSYNEQFF. For the CDR3, the DNA is TGTGCCAGCAGCTTTAAGGGACTTAGCTCCTACAATGAGCAGTTCTTC.

In this sample, this clonotype turned up many times. The DNA of the CDR3 is TGTGCCAGCAGCCTCTTCGGTTATGGCTACACCTTC. Its translation is CASSLFGYGYTF. This rearrangement joins TRBV3-1 to TRBJ1-2; D is uncertain. CDR3 length: 12 amino acids. Deletions cut 4 bases from V and 5 bases from J, with 8 bases between. Germline V CDR1 and CDR2: LGHDT, YNNKEL (reference sequence). Complete variable domain (other parts from reference TRBV3-1 and TRBJ1-2): DTAVSQTPKYLVTQMGNDKSIKCEQNLGHDTMYWYKQDSKKFLKIMFSYNNKELIINETVPNRFSPKSPDKAHLNLHINSLELGDSAVYFCASSLFGYGYTFGSGTRLTVV.

The J gene is TRBJ1-4, the V gene TRBV15; unclear D gene. The V gene's germline CDR1 is LNHNV and CDR2 YYDKDF (reference sequence). This CDR3 comprises 14 residues. Trimming took 3 bases from V and 4 from J, leaving 9 bases between them. CDR3 sequence (DNA): TGTGCCACCAGCAGCGAAATAGTTAATGAAAAACTGTTTTTT. Translation: CATSSEIVNEKLFF.

In its sample, this clonotype was seen many times. The chain uses TRBV6-1 and TRBJ2-4, with 7 bases fitting TRBD1. This CDR3 spans 15 amino acids. CDR1 and CDR2 (germline): MNHNS, SASEGT. The V segment lost 2 bases and the J segment 4 bases; nucleotides outside the gene matches: 5. For the CDR3, the DNA is TGTGCCAGCAGTGAAAGGGGGCTCGGGAAAAACATTCAGTACTTC. Translated: CASSERGLGKNIQYF.

This clonotype appeared a few times. This sequence joins TRBV10-3 and TRBJ2-3, with TRBD2 as a possible D gene (5 bases). V lost 4 bases and J lost 5, with 19 bases in between. Germline lookup yields CDR1 ENHRY and CDR2 SYGVKD. The CDR3 spans 16 residues. CDR3 residues: CAISAFGSSGEDTQYF. For the CDR3, the DNA is TGTGCCATCAGTGCGTTCGGTAGCTCCGGGGAAGATACGCAGTATTTT.

This chain connects TRBV6-5 to TRBJ2-7; D remains unclear. Germline CDR1 MNHEY, CDR2 SVGAGI. The CDR3 contains 15 residues. The V gene lost 5 bases and the J gene lost 3 bases, with 17 bases spanning the gap. The CDR3: CASSTRPLGGYEQYF. In nucleotides, the CDR3 is TGTGCCAGCAGTACCCGTCCCCTCGGCGGCTACGAGCAGTACTTC.

V and J are TRBV13 and TRBJ2-7; no definite D call. The CDR3 covers 13 residues. Between the trimmed V and J ends, which lost 1 base and 7 bases, there was a span of 11 bases. The germline gives CDR1 PRHDT, CDR2 FYEKMQ (reference sequence). CDR3 sequence: CASSLAPWDEQYF. As DNA, the CDR3 is TGTGCCAGCAGCTTAGCGCCCTGGGATGAGCAGTACTTC.

As regards this clonotype: This clone may be a read error of a much larger clone one base away. The chain recombines TRBV24-1 with TRBJ2-1; TRBD2 might be the D (7 bases). This CDR3 has 16 amino acids. Germline lookup yields CDR1 KGHDR and CDR2 SFDVKD. Trimming left V 1 base short and J 6 bases short, with 15 bases between. The CDR3 DNA reads as TGTGCCACCAGTGATTTAGGGCCGGGGGGCACCAATGAGCAGTTCTTC. Translation gives CATSDLGPGGTNEQFF.

On this clonotype itself: Compared with germline, one end of the junction differs, possibly owing to a read error. The chain combines TRBV6-5 with TRBJ2-4; 9 bases agree with TRBD1. TRBJ2-7 explains the end of the DNA better; the J call may be wrong. Germline V CDR1 and CDR2: MNHEY, SVGAGI. CDR3 length: 16 residues. The CDR3 nucleotides read TGTGCCAGTAGTTCGACCGGGACAGGGCATACCTACGAGCAGTACTTC. This codes for CASSSTGTGHTYEQYF.